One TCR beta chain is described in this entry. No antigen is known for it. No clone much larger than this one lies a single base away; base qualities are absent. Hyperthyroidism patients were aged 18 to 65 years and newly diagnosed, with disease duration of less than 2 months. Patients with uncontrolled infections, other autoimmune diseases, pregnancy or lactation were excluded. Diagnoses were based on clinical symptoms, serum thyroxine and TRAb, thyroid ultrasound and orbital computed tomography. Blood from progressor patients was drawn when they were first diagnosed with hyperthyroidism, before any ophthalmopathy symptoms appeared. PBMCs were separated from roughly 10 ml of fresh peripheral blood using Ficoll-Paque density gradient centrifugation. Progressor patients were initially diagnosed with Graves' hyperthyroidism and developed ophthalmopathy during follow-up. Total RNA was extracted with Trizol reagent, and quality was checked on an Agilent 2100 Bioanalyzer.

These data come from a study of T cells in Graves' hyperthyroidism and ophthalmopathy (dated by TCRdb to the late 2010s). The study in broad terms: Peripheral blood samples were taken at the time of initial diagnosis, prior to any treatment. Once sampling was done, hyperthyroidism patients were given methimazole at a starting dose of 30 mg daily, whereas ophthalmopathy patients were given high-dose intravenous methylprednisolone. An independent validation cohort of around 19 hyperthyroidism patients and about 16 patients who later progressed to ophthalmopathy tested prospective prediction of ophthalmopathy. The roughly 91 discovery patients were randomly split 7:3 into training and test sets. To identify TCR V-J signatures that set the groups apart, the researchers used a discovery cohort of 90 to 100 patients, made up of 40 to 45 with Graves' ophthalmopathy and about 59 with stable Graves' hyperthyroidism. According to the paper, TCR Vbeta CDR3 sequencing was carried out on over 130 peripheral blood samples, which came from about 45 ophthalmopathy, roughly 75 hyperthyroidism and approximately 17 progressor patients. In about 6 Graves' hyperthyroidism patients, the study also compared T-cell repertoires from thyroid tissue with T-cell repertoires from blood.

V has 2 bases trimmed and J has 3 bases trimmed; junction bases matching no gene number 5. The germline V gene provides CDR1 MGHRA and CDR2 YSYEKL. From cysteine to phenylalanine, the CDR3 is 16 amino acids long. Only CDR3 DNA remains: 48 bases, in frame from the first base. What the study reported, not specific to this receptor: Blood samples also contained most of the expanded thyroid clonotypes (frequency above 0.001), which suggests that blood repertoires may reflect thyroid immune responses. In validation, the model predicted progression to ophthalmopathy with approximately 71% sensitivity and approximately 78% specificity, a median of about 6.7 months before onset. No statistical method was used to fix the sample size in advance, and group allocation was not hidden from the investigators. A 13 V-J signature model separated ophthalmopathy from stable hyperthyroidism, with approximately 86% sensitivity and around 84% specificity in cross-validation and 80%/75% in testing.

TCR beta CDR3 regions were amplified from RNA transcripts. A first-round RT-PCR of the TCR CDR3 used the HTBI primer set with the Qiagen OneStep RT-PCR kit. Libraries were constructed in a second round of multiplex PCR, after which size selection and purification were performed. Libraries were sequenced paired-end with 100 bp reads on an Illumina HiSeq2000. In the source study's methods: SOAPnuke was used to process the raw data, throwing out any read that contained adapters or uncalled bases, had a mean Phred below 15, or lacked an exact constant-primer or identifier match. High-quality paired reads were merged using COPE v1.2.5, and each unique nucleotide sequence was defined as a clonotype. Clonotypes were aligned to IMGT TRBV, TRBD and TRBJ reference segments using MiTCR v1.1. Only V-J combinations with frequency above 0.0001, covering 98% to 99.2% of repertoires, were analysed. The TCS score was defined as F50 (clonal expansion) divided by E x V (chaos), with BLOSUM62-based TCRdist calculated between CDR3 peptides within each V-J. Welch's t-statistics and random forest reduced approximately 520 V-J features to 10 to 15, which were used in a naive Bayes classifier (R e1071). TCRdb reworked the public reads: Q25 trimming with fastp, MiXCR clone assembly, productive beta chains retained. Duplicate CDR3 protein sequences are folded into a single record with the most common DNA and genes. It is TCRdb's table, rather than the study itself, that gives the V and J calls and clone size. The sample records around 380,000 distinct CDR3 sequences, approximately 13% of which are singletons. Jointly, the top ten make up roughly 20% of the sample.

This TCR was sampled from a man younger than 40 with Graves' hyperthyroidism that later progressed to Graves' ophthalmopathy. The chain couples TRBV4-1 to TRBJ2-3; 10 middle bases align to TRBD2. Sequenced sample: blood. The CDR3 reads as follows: CASSQRTGLATDTQYF. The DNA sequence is TGCGCCAGCAGCCAAAGAACGGGACTAGCGACAGATACGCAGTATTTT.